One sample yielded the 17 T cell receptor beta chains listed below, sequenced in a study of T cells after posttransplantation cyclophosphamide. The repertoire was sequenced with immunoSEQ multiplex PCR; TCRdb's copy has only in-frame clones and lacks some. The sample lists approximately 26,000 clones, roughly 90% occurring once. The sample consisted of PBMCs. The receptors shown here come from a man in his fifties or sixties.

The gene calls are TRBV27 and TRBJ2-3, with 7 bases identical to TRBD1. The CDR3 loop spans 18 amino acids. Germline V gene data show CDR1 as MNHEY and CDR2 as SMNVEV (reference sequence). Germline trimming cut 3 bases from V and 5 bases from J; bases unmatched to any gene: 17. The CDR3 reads CASSFKLLGGLAEDTQYF. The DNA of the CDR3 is TGTGCCAGCAGTTTCAAGTTATTAGGGGGCTTGGCGGAAGATACGCAGTATTTT.

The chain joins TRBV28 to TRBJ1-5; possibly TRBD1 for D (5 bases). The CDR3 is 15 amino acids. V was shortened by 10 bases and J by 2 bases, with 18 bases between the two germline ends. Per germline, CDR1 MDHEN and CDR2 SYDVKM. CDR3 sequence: CATMGGRVGNQPQHF. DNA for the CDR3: TGTGCCACCATGGGGGGGAGAGTCGGCAATCAGCCCCAGCATTTT.

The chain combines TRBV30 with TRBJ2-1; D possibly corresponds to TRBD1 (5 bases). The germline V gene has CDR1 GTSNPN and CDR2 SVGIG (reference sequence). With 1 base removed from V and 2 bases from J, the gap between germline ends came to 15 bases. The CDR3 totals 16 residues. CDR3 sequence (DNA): TGTGCCTGGAGTGCCTCGACAGACAAACCCTACAATGAGCAGTTCTTC. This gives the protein CAWSASTDKPYNEQFF. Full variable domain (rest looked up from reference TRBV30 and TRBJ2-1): SQTIHQWPATLVQPVGSPLSLECTVEGTSNPNLYWYRQAAGRGLQLLFYSVGIGQISSEVPQNLSASRPQDRQFILSSKKLLLSDSGFYLCAWSASTDKPYNEQFFGPGTRLTVL.

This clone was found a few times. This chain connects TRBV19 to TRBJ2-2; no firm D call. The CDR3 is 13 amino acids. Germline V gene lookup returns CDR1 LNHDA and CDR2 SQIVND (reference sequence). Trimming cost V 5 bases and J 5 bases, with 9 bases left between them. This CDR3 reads CASSPRWTGELFF. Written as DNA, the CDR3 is TGTGCCAGTAGTCCACGGTGGACCGGGGAGCTGTTTTTT.

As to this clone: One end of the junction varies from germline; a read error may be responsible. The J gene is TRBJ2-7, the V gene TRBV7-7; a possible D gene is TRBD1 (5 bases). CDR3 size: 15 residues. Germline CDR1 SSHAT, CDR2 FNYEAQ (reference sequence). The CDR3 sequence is CASSLGAPPKSEQYF. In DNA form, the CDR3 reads TGTGCTAGCAGCTTAGGGGCCCCACCGAAGAGCGAGCAGTACTTC.

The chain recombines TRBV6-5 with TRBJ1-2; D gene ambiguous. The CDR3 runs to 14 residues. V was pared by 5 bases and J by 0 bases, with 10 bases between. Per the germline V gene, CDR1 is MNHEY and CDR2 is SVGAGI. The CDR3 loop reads CASSGGFANYGYTF. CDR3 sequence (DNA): TGTGCCAGCAGTGGAGGCTTCGCTAACTATGGCTACACCTTC.

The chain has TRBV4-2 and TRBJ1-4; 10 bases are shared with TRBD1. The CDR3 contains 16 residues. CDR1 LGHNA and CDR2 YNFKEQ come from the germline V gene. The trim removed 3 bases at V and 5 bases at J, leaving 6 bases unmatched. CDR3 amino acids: CASSQAPGQGNEKLFF. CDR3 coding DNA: TGTGCCAGCAGCCAGGCGCCGGGACAGGGGAATGAAAAACTGTTTTTT.

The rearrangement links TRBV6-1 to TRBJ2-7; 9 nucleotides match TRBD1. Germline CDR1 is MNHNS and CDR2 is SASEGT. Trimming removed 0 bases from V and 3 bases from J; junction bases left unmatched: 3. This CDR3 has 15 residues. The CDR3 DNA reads TGTGCCAGCAGTGAAGCGCCGGGACAGGGCTACGAGCAGTACTTC. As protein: CASSEAPGQGYEQYF.

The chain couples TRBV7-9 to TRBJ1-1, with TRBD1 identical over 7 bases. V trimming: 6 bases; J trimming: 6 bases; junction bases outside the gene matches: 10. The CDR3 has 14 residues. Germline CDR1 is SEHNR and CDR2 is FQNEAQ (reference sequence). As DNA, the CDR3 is TGTGCCAGCAGTAAAACAGGGGTGGTCCCTGAAGCTTTCTTT. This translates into CASSKTGVVPEAFF.

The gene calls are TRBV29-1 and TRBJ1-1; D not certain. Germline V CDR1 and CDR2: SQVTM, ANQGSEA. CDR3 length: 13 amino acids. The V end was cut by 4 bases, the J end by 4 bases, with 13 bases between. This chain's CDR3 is CSVAISSGTEAFF. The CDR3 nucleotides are TGCAGCGTTGCGATCTCCTCGGGCACTGAAGCTTTCTTT.

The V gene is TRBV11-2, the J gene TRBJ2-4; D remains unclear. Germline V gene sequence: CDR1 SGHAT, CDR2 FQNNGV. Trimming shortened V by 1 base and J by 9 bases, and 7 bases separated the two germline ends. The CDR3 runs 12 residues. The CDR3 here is CASSLVSSIQYF. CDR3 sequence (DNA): TGTGCCAGCAGCTTAGTTTCCAGCATTCAGTACTTC.

The CDR3 DNA reads TGTGCCAGTAGTATAGAGGAAGGGAGATCCTACAATGAGCAGTTCTTC. It specifies CASSIEEGRSYNEQFF. The V and J genes are TRBV19 and TRBJ2-1; TRBD2 is a possible D gene (5 bases). CDR1 is LNHDA and CDR2 is SQIVND in the germline V gene (reference sequence). This CDR3 region has 16 residues. Trimming stripped 0 bases from V and 1 base from J, with 10 bases between.

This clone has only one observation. The DNA for the CDR3 is TGTGCCACCAGCAGAGATCGGGCGGGCCCACGTCGGGGGCAGTTCTTC. This gives the protein CATSRDRAGPRRGQFF. The V gene is TRBV15, the J gene TRBJ2-1, with D perhaps TRBD2 (5 bases). CDR1 LNHNV and CDR2 YYDKDF come from the germline V gene (reference sequence). The V end lost 0 bases, the J end lost 12 bases, and 21 bases lay between the germline ends. The CDR3 extends over 16 amino acids. The full variable domain, with the rest looked up from reference TRBV15 and TRBJ2-1, is DAMVIQNPRYQVTQFGKPVTLSCSQTLNHNVMYWYQQKSSQAPKLLFHYYDKDFNNEADTPDNFQSRRPNTSFCFLDIRSPGLGDTAMYLCATSRDRAGPRRGQFFGPGTRLTVL.

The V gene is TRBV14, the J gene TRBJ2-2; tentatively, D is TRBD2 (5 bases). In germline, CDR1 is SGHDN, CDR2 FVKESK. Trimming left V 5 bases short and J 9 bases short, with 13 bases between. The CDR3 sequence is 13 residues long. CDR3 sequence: CASSSGVFRELFF. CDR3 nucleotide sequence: TGTGCCAGCAGCTCCGGGGTCTTCCGGGAGCTGTTTTTT.

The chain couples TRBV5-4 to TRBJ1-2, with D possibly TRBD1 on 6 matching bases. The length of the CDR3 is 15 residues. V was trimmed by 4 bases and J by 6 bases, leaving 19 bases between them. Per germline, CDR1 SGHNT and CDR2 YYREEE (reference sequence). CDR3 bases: TGTGCCAGCAGCCTACCCCTTCAGACAGGCGATGGCTACACCTTC. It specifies CASSLPLQTGDGYTF.

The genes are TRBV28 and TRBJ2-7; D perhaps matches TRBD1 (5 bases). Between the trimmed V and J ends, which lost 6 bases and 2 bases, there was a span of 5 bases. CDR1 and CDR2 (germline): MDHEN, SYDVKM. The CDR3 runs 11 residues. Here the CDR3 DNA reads TGTGCCAGCAGGACAGCCTACGAGCAGTACTTC. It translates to CASRTAYEQYF.

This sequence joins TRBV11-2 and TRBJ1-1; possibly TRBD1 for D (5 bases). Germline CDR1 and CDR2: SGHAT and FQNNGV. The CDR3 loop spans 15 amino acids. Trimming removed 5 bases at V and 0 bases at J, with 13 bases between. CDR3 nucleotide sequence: TGTGCCAGCAGCAGCAACAGGCGCATGAACACTGAAGCTTTCTTT. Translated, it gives CASSSNRRMNTEAFF.